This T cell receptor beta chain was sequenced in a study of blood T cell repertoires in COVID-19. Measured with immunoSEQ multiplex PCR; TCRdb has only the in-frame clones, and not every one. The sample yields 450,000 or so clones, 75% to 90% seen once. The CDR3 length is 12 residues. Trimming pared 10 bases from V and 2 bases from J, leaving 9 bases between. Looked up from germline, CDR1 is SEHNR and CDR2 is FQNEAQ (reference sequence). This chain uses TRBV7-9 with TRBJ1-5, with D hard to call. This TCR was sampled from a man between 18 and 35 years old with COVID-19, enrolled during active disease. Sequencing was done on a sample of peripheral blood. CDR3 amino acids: CATGDGNQPQHF. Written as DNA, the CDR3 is TGTGCCACGGGAGATGGCAATCAGCCCCAGCATTTT.